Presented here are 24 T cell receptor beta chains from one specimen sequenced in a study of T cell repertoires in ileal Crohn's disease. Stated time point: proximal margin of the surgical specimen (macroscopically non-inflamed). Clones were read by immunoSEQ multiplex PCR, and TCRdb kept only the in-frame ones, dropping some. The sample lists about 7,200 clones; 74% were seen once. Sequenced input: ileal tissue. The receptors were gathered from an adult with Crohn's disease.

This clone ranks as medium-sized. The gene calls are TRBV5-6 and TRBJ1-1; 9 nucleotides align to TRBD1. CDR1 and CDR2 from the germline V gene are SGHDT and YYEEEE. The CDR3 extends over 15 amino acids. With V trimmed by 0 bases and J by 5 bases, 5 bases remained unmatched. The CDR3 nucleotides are TGTGCCAGCAGCTTGGGGGTGGACAGGGGTACTGAAGCTTTCTTT. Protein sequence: CASSLGVDRGTEAFF.

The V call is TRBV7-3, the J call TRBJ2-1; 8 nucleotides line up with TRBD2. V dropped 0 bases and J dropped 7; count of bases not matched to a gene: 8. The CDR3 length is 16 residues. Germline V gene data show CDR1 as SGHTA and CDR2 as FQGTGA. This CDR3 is CASSLTPAGGINEQFF. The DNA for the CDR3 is TGTGCCAGCAGCTTAACCCCCGCGGGAGGCATAAATGAGCAGTTCTTC.

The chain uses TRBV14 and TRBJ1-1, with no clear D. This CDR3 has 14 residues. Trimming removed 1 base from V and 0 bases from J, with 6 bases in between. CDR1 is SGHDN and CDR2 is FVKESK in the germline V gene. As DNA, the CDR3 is TGTGCCAGCAGCCAAGCTGGAATGAACACTGAAGCTTTCTTT. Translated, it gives CASSQAGMNTEAFF.

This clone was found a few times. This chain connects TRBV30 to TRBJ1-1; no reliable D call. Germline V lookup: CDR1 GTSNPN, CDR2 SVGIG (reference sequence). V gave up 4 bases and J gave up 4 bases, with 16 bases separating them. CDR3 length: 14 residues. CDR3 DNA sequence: TGTGCCTGGACCCGGCGTTATGAGGGCACTGAAGCTTTCTTT. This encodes CAWTRRYEGTEAFF.

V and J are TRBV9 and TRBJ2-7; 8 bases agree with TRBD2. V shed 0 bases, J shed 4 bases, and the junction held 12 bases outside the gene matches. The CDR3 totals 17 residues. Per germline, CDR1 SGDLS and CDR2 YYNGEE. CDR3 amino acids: CASSVAPRTSTAYEQYF. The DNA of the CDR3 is TGTGCCAGCAGCGTAGCCCCCCGGACTAGCACGGCGTACGAGCAGTACTTC. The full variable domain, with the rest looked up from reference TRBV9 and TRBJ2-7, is DSGVTQTPKHLITATGQRVTLRCSPRSGDLSVYWYQQSLDQGLQFLIQYYNGEERAKGNILERFSAQQFPDLHSELNLSSLELGDSALYFCASSVAPRTSTAYEQYFGPGTRLTVT.

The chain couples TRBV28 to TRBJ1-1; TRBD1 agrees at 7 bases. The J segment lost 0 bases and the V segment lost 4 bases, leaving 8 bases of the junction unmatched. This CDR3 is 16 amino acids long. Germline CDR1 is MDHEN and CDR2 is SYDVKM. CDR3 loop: CASSWRQGSVNTEAFF. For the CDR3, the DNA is TGTGCCAGCAGTTGGAGACAGGGATCCGTGAACACTGAAGCTTTCTTT.

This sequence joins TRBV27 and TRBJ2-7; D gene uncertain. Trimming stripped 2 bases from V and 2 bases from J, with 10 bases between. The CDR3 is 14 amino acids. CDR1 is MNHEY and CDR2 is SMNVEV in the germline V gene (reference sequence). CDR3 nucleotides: TGTGCCAGCAGTTTAACCAGTACCACCTACGAGCAGTACTTC. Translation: CASSLTSTTYEQYF.

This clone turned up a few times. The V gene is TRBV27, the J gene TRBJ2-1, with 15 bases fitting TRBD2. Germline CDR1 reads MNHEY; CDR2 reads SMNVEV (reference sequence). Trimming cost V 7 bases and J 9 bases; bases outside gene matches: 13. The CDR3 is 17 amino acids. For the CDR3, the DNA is TGTGCCAGCATTCAAAGGGGTCCGGGACTAGCGGGGGGTGAGCAGTTCTTC. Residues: CASIQRGPGLAGGEQFF.

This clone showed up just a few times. The CDR3 loop is CAWSQGWGDRTGYTF. CDR3 DNA sequence: TGTGCCTGGAGCCAGGGCTGGGGTGACAGAACCGGCTACACCTTC. The chain employs TRBV30 and TRBJ1-2; D may be TRBD1 (5 bases). The germline V and J ends were trimmed by 3 bases and 8 bases, with 22 bases remaining between them. Germline V gene data show CDR1 as GTSNPN and CDR2 as SVGIG (reference sequence). The CDR3 has 15 amino acids.

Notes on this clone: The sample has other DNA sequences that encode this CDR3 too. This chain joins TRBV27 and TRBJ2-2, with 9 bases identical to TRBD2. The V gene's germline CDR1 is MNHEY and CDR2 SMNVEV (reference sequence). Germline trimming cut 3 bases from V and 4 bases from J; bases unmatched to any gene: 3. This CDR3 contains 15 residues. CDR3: CASSFSTSGTGELFF. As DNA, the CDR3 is TGTGCCAGCAGTTTTTCGACTAGCGGCACCGGGGAGCTGTTTTTT.

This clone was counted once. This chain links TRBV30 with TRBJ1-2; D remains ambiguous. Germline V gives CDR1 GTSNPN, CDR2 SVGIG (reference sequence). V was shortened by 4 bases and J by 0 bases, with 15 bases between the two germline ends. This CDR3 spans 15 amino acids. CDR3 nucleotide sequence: TGTGCCTGGATGAGGGCGCTTAGTGCTAACTATGGCTACACCTTC. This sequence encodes CAWMRALSANYGYTF.

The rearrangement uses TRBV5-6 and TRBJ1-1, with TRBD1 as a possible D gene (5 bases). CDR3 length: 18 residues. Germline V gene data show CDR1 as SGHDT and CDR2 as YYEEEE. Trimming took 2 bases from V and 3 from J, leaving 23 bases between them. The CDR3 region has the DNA TGTGCCAGCAGCTTTTCGGCCGGGAGGGGTGGGGAGTACACTGAAGCTTTCTTT. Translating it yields CASSFSAGRGGEYTEAFF.

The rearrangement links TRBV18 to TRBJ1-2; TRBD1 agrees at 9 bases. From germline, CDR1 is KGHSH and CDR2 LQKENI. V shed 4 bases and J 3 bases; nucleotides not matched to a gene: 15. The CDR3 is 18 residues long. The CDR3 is CASSRRIPGQGTDYGYTF. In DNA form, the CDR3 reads TGTGCCAGCTCACGTCGAATTCCGGGACAGGGAACGGACTATGGCTACACCTTC.

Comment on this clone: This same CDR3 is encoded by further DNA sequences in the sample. CDR3 in DNA: TGTGCCAGCAGCTTAGAAGGGGGCTCATCCTACGAGCAGTACTTC. It translates to CASSLEGGSSYEQYF. The rearrangement joins TRBV7-8 to TRBJ2-7; 7 bases are a match to TRBD1. V was pared by 1 base and J by 1 base, with 4 bases of the junction left unmatched. From germline, CDR1 is SGHVS and CDR2 FQNEAQ. CDR3 length equals 15 residues.

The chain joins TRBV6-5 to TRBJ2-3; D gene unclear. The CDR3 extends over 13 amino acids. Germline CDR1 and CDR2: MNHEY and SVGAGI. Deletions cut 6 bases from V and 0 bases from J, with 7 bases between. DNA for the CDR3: TGTGCCAGCAGGTACACTAGCACAGATACGCAGTATTTT. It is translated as CASRYTSTDTQYF.

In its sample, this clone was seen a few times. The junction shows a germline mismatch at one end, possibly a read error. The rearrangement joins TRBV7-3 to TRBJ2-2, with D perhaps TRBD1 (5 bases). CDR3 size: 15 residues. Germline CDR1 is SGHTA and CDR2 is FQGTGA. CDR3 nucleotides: TGTGCCAGCAGCATAACAGGAACGAACACCGGGGAGCTGTTTTTT. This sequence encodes CASSITGTNTGELFF.

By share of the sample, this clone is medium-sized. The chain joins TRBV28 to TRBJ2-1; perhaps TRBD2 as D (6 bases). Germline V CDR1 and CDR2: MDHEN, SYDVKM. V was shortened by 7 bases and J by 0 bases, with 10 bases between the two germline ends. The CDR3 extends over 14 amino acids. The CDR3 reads CASTAGSSYNEQFF. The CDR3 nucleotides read TGTGCCAGCACAGCGGGTAGCTCCTACAATGAGCAGTTCTTC.

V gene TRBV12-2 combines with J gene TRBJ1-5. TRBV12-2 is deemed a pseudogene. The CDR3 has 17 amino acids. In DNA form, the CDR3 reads TGTGCAAGTCGCTTTCCAGAGCAAGGATCTAGCAATCAGCCCCAGCATTTT. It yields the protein CASRFPEQGSSNQPQHF.

CDR3 protein: CASTTGLIPAFF. CDR3 bases: TGTGCCAGCACGACAGGGCTAATTCCAGCTTTCTTT. The chain combines TRBV2 with TRBJ1-1; 7 bases match TRBD1. V lost 7 bases to trimming and J lost 10 bases; unmatched junction nucleotides: 9. In germline, CDR1 is SNHLY, CDR2 FYNNEI. The CDR3 runs to 12 residues.

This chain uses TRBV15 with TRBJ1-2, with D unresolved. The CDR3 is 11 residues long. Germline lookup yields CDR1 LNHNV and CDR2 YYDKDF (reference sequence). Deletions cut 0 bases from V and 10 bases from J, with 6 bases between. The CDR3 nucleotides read TGTGCCACCAGCAGAGATATGGTCTACACCTTC. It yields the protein CATSRDMVYTF.

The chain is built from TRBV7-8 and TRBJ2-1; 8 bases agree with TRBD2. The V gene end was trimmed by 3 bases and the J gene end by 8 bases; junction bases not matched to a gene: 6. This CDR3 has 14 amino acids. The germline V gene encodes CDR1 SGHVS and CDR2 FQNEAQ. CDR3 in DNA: TGTGCCAGCAGCTTTCGGGAGGGCCAGTATGAGCAGTTCTTC. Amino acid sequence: CASSFREGQYEQFF.

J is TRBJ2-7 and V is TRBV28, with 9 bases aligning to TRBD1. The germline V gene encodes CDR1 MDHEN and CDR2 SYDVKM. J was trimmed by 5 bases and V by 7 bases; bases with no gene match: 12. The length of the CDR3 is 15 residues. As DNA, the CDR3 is TGTGCCAGCATCCTCCGGGACAGGGAGTCCCACGAGCAGTACTTC. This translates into CASILRDRESHEQYF.

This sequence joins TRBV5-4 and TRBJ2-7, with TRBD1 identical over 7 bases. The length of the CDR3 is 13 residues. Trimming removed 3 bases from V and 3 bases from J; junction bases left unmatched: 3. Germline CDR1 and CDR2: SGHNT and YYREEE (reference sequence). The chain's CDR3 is CASSSTGNYEQYF. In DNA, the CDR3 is TGTGCCAGCAGCTCGACAGGGAACTACGAGCAGTACTTC.

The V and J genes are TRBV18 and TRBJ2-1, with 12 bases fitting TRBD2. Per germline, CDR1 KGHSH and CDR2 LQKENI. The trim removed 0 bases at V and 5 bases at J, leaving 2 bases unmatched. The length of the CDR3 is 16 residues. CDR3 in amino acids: CASSPPTSGSHNEQFF. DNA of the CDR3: TGTGCCAGCTCACCACCGACTAGCGGGAGTCACAATGAGCAGTTCTTC.